These 9 T cell receptor beta chains originate from one sample sequenced in a study of Graves' ophthalmopathy and Graves' hyperthyroidism. Scientists amplified the TCR beta CDR3 regions from RNA transcripts. HTBI primers primed a first-round RT-PCR, and a second-round multiplex PCR followed. MiXCR, run by TCRdb on the multiplex PCR reads, gives a single entry per CDR3 protein. The repertoire holds about 480,000 distinct CDR3 sequences, with 14% as singletons. Sequencing used blood. Receptors were obtained from a woman in her twenties or thirties with Graves' ophthalmopathy.

This clonotype was detected many times. The CDR3 DNA reads TGTGCCACTTATCTGGGGGAGGCAAACATTCAGTACTTC. This gives the protein CATYLGEANIQYF. The rearrangement joins TRBV2 to TRBJ2-4, with D possibly TRBD2 on 6 matching bases. The V gene lost 10 bases and the J gene lost 6 bases, with 16 bases spanning the gap. CDR1 and CDR2 from the germline V gene are SNHLY and FYNNEI. The CDR3 runs to 13 residues.

Regarding this clonotype: This could be a read error, since a much larger clone is one nucleotide away. The chain employs TRBV12-3 or TRBV12-4 and TRBJ1-2; TRBD1 agrees at 9 bases. The CDR3 contains 14 residues. The CDR3 DNA is TGTGCCTGCAGCCCGGGACAGGGAATGTATGGCTACACCTTC. Amino acid sequence: CACSPGQGMYGYTF.

This clonotype appeared many times. The rearrangement uses TRBV30 and TRBJ1-6; perhaps TRBD1 as D (5 bases). The length of the CDR3 is 14 residues. CDR1 and CDR2 from the germline V gene are GTSNPN and SVGIG (reference sequence). V was clipped by 3 bases and J by 5 bases, with 11 bases between them. The CDR3 DNA follows: TGTGCCTGGAGCGGGACTGTCGATAATTCACCCCTCCACTTT. Its translation: CAWSGTVDNSPLHF.

The genes are TRBV12-3 or TRBV12-4 and TRBJ1-1, with unresolved D. The CDR3 is 16 residues long. Trimming shortened V by 2 bases and J by 1 base, and 14 bases separated the two germline ends. Here the CDR3 reads CASSLIFSSENTEAFF. The CDR3 nucleotides read TGTGCCAGCAGTTTAATTTTCTCGTCGGAGAACACTGAAGCTTTCTTT.

Many counts were recorded for this clonotype. The rearrangement joins TRBV11-1 to TRBJ1-2; D is undetermined. Between the trimmed V and J ends, which lost 2 bases and 4 bases, there was a span of 11 bases. The V gene's germline CDR1 is SGHAT and CDR2 FQDESV (reference sequence). The CDR3 spans 14 residues. As DNA, the CDR3 is TGTGCCAGCAGCTTATCCTCAGCACCCTATGGCTACACCTTC. Translated, it gives CASSLSSAPYGYTF.

This chain joins TRBV28 and TRBJ1-1; D gene uncertain. V was clipped by 6 bases and J by 6 bases, with 11 bases between them. The CDR3 is made up of 12 amino acids. Germline lookup yields CDR1 MDHEN and CDR2 SYDVKM. The CDR3 bases are TGTGCCAGCAGCTCTCTCTCGGCTGAAGCTTTCTTT. Protein sequence: CASSSLSAEAFF.

This clonotype was seen at least ten times. The chain recombines TRBV20-1 with TRBJ2-7; D unclear. With 1 base removed from V and 6 bases from J, the gap between germline ends came to 10 bases. Germline assignment: CDR1 DFQATT and CDR2 SNEGSKA (reference sequence). This CDR3 has 12 residues. The CDR3 here is CSARGSQREQYF. The CDR3 DNA sequence: TGCAGTGCTAGAGGATCCCAACGCGAGCAGTACTTC.

There are many counts of this clonotype. V usage is TRBV6-1 and J usage is TRBJ1-3; D is perhaps TRBD1 (5 bases). The germline gives CDR1 MNHNS, CDR2 SASEGT. The V gene lost 6 bases and the J gene lost 2 bases, with 17 bases spanning the gap. The CDR3 is 16 residues long. The CDR3: CASSRGSVHAGNTIYF. The CDR3 nucleotides are TGTGCCAGCAGCCGGGGGTCGGTGCATGCTGGAAACACCATATATTTT.

This clonotype appeared many times. The chain employs TRBV19 and TRBJ2-3, with TRBD1 identical over 9 bases. The J segment lost 3 bases and the V segment lost 4 bases, leaving 11 bases of the junction unmatched. The CDR3 is 17 amino acids. Germline V gives CDR1 LNHDA, CDR2 SQIVND (reference sequence). The CDR3 DNA reads as TGTGCCAGTAGTACGCTCCTCACAGGGGGCGGGACAGATACGCAGTATTTT. Translation: CASSTLLTGGGTDTQYF.